A selection of T cell receptor beta chains follows, all from one sample in a study of T cell repertoires in cytomegalovirus infection. Each CDR3 protein gets one entry after TCRdb re-called the reads with MiXCR. The sample carries 300,000 to 400,000 distinct CDR3 sequences, about a sixth recorded once. The sequenced sample consisted of PBMCs. These receptors originate from a human donor in good health (CMV status not recorded). Some clones in this sample may be carry-over from other donors' samples. The CDR3 runs from the conserved cysteine through the conserved F or W. Fields, in order: clone size, V gene, D gene, J gene, CDR3 protein, CDR3 DNA. The D gene is left open where the match is weak. Clone size is stated in some rows and not others, as once, few, many or a class when expanded.

few,TRBV28,.,TRBJ1-5,CASRWGAFSNQPQHF,TGTGCCAGCAGATGGGGGGCATTTAGCAATCAGCCCCAGCATTTT
many,TRBV7-9,TRBD2,TRBJ2-3,CASSHPTSGPLTDTQYF,TGTGCCAGCAGCCACCCGACTAGCGGACCCCTCACAGATACGCAGTATTTT
few,TRBV12-3/TRBV12-4,TRBD2,TRBJ2-3,CASSRPGTRPSTDTQYF,TGTGCCAGCAGCCGTCCCGGGACTAGACCGAGCACAGATACGCAGTATTTT
many,TRBV11-2,.,TRBJ1-1,CASSLGHTEAFF,TGTGCCAGCAGCTTAGGTCACACTGAAGCTTTCTTT
.,TRBV29-1,.,TRBJ2-2,CSVAHYAGELFF,TGCAGCGTTGCTCACTACGCCGGGGAGCTGTTTTTT
few,TRBV28,TRBD1,TRBJ2-7,CAGGDGRGPPYEQYF,TGTGCCGGTGGGGACGGCAGGGGGCCCCCCTACGAGCAGTACTTC
few,TRBV19,.,TRBJ2-7,CASSMGRGVYEQYF,TGTGCCAGTAGTATGGGCAGGGGCGTCTACGAGCAGTACTTC
.,TRBV2,.,TRBJ1-2,CASRERGNYGYTF,TGTGCCAGCAGAGAGAGGGGAAACTATGGCTACACCTTC
many,TRBV7-2,TRBD1,TRBJ1-2,CASSFTGGDYGYTF,TGTGCCAGCAGCTTTACAGGGGGCGACTATGGCTACACCTTC
many,TRBV7-2,.,TRBJ1-5,CASSRGGYGPQHF,TGTGCCAGCAGCAGGGGGGGCTATGGGCCCCAGCATTTT
.,TRBV19,TRBD1,TRBJ2-1,CASLDRGMGEQFF,TGTGCCAGTCTTGACAGGGGTATGGGTGAGCAGTTCTTC
many,TRBV28,.,TRBJ2-3,CASRDTLTDTQYF,TGTGCCAGCAGGGACACTTTAACAGATACGCAGTATTTT
.,TRBV12-5,.,TRBJ2-6,CASGLVGAYSGANVLTF,TGTGCTAGTGGTTTGGTAGGGGCGTACTCTGGGGCCAACGTCCTGACTTTC
many,TRBV10-3,.,TRBJ1-3,CAISESTVGNTIYF,TGTGCCATCAGTGAGTCGACAGTTGGAAACACCATATATTTT
many,TRBV7-2,.,TRBJ2-3,CASSLGISTDTQYF,TGTGCCAGCAGCTTAGGGATTAGCACAGATACGCAGTATTTT
few,TRBV4-1,.,TRBJ1-6,CASSQDYWGSPLHF,TGCGCCAGCAGCCAAGATTATTGGGGTTCACCCCTCCACTTT
once,TRBV29-1,.,TRBJ1-4,CSVGESVAEKLFF,TGCAGCGTTGGGGAGTCAGTTGCTGAAAAACTGTTTTTT
.,TRBV10-3,.,TRBJ2-7,CASGTGTWDEQYF,TGTGCCAGCGGAACCGGGACGTGGGACGAGCAGTACTTC
.,TRBV6-5,.,TRBJ1-1,CASSYSSGRAFF,TGTGCCAGCAGTTACTCCAGCGGCCGAGCTTTCTTT
few,TRBV2,.,TRBJ1-5,CASSDLFNQPQHF,TGTGCCAGCAGTGATCTTTTCAATCAGCCCCAGCATTTT
few,TRBV4-2,.,TRBJ2-3,CASSQDRLFGGDTDTQYF,TGTGCCAGCAGCCAAGACCGACTATTTGGGGGTGACACAGATACGCAGTATTTT
few,TRBV7-2,.,TRBJ2-3,CASSWGAGTPTDTQYF,TGTGCCAGCAGCTGGGGCGCCGGGACTCCAACCGATACGCAGTATTTT
many,TRBV7-2,TRBD1,TRBJ1-1,CASSAQGQTEAFF,TGTGCCAGCAGCGCACAGGGACAGACTGAAGCTTTCTTT
.,TRBV3-1,.,TRBJ1-3,CASSQSQSGNTIYF,TGTGCCAGCAGCCAGTCCCAATCTGGAAACACCATATATTTT
many,TRBV7-6,.,TRBJ2-7,CASSLEAGYYEQYF,TGTGCCAGCAGCTTAGAGGCCGGATACTACGAGCAGTACTTC
.,TRBV5-1,.,TRBJ2-2,CASSLRWQGDGELFF,TGCGCCAGCAGCCTTAGGTGGCAGGGAGACGGGGAGCTGTTTTTT
many,TRBV6-1,.,TRBJ1-5,CASSEGGIPQPQHF,TGTGCCAGCAGTGAAGGGGGGATACCTCAGCCCCAGCATTTT
many,TRBV6-5,.,TRBJ2-7,CASSYSKRGAGAYEQYF,TGTGCCAGCAGTTACTCGAAAAGGGGGGCGGGGGCCTACGAGCAGTACTTC
many,TRBV7-8,.,TRBJ1-3,CASSLGSPDKSSGNTIYF,TGTGCCAGCAGCTTAGGTAGCCCTGACAAGAGCTCTGGAAACACCATATATTTT